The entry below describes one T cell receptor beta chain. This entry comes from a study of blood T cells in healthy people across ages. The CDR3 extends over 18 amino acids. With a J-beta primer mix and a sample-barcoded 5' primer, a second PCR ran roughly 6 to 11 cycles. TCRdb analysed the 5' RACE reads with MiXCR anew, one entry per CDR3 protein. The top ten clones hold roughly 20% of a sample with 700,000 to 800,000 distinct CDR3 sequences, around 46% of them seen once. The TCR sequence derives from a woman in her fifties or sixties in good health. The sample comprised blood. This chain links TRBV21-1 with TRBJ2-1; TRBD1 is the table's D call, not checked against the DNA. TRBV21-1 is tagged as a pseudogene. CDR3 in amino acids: CASRKTWTDGLNYNEQFF. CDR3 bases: TGTGCCAGCAGAAAAACTTGGACAGACGGCCTAAATTACAATGAGCAGTTCTTC.